These T cell receptor beta chains were read from a single sample in a study of cytomegalovirus exposure and HLA in healthy donors. Sequencing used immunoSEQ multiplex PCR; TCRdb keeps in-frame clones, though not all of them. Of fewer than 120,000 clones listed, around 84% are singletons. Sequenced input: PBMCs. These receptors came from a woman between 25 and 40 years old in good health and CMV-seronegative. Each CDR3 is given with its conserved first and last residue. D genes are given only for firm matches. Only some rows state a clone size, as once, few, many or a class for expanded clones.

d_call: NA
cdr3_length: 15
v_call: TRBV5-6
j_call: TRBJ2-7
clone_size: NA
cdr3_nt: TGTGCCAGCAGCTTAGGATCTAGCAGGAAACCCGAGCAGTACTTC
cdr3_aa: CASSLGSSRKPEQYF

d_call: TRBD2
cdr3_length: 19
v_call: TRBV13
j_call: TRBJ2-3
clone_size: NA
cdr3_nt: TGTGCCAGCCGCCTTTGGACTAGCGGGAGGCCACGGGTAGGGGATACGCAGTATTTT
cdr3_aa: CASRLWTSGRPRVGDTQYF

d_call: NA
cdr3_length: 14
v_call: TRBV15
j_call: TRBJ2-7
clone_size: once
cdr3_nt: TGTGCCACCAGCGGACCGGACAGTGGAAACGAGCAGTACTTC
cdr3_aa: CATSGPDSGNEQYF

d_call: NA
cdr3_length: 14
v_call: TRBV27
j_call: TRBJ2-3
clone_size: NA
cdr3_nt: TGTGCCAGCAGCCTTAGCCTAGTTACCGATACGCAGTATTTT
cdr3_aa: CASSLSLVTDTQYF

d_call: TRBD2
cdr3_length: 14
v_call: TRBV6-5
j_call: TRBJ2-1
clone_size: NA
cdr3_nt: TGTGCCAGGGGCCTAGCGGGAGGCGCCAATGAGCAGTTCTTC
cdr3_aa: CARGLAGGANEQFF

d_call: TRBD1
cdr3_length: 17
v_call: TRBV5-4
j_call: TRBJ1-1
clone_size: once
cdr3_nt: TGTGCCAGCAGCGGCCTGGCGACAGGGGTGGGTTTTAATGAAGCTTTCTTT
cdr3_aa: CASSGLATGVGFNEAFF

d_call: NA
cdr3_length: 16
v_call: TRBV6-1
j_call: TRBJ1-1
clone_size: NA
cdr3_nt: TGTGCCAGCAGTGATAGCGAGTCGGCGGGGAACACTGAAGCTTTCTTT
cdr3_aa: CASSDSESAGNTEAFF

d_call: TRBD1
cdr3_length: 15
v_call: TRBV4-3
j_call: TRBJ2-7
clone_size: NA
cdr3_nt: TGCGCCAGCAGCCAGGGGGACAGGGCTCGTTACGAGCAGTACTTC
cdr3_aa: CASSQGDRARYEQYF

d_call: NA
cdr3_length: 16
v_call: TRBV28
j_call: TRBJ1-1
clone_size: NA
cdr3_nt: TGTGCCAGCAGTTTAGCCAGGGGTGGCCGACCAGCCAGAGCTTTCTTT
cdr3_aa: CASSLARGGRPARAFF

d_call: TRBD2
cdr3_length: 13
v_call: TRBV5-1
j_call: TRBJ2-1
clone_size: NA
cdr3_nt: TGCGCCAGCAGCTTGTTAGGAGGACTAGATGGGTTCTTC
cdr3_aa: CASSLLGGLDGFF

d_call: TRBD1
cdr3_length: 15
v_call: TRBV28
j_call: TRBJ2-7
clone_size: NA
cdr3_nt: TGTGCCAGCAGGATCCGGGACAGGGACACCTACGAGCAGTACTTC
cdr3_aa: CASRIRDRDTYEQYF

d_call: NA
cdr3_length: 14
v_call: TRBV4-1
j_call: TRBJ2-5
clone_size: NA
cdr3_nt: TGCGCCAGCAGCCCCGCAGGGTCAGGGGAGACCCAGTACTTC
cdr3_aa: CASSPAGSGETQYF

d_call: NA
cdr3_length: 14
v_call: TRBV28
j_call: TRBJ2-7
clone_size: NA
cdr3_nt: TGTGCCAGCACCCCGACAGGCTCCTGGGGGGAGCAGTACTTC
cdr3_aa: CASTPTGSWGEQYF

d_call: TRBD1
cdr3_length: 16
v_call: TRBV4-3
j_call: TRBJ1-3
clone_size: NA
cdr3_nt: TGCGCCAGCAGCCAAGTAACAGGGGGCTCTGGAAACACCATATATTTT
cdr3_aa: CASSQVTGGSGNTIYF

d_call: NA
cdr3_length: 12
v_call: TRBV14
j_call: TRBJ1-4
clone_size: NA
cdr3_nt: TGTGCCAGCAGCCGAACTTCGGAAAAACTGTTTTTT
cdr3_aa: CASSRTSEKLFF

d_call: TRBD1
cdr3_length: 15
v_call: TRBV2
j_call: TRBJ2-4
clone_size: NA
cdr3_nt: TGTGCCAGCAGTGGAGACAGGGTTATCGGAAACATTCAGTACTTC
cdr3_aa: CASSGDRVIGNIQYF

d_call: NA
cdr3_length: 13
v_call: TRBV27
j_call: TRBJ2-7
clone_size: NA
cdr3_nt: TGTGCCAGCAGTTTATCGATCAGAAACGAGCAGTACTTC
cdr3_aa: CASSLSIRNEQYF

d_call: TRBD1
cdr3_length: 15
v_call: TRBV14
j_call: TRBJ2-7
clone_size: NA
cdr3_nt: TGTGCCAGCAGCTATGGGACAGGACCCGTCGACGAGCAGTACTTC
cdr3_aa: CASSYGTGPVDEQYF

d_call: NA
cdr3_length: 15
v_call: TRBV30
j_call: TRBJ1-2
clone_size: few
cdr3_nt: TGTGCCTGGAGTGTACCGGGGGGCCCTAACTATGGCTACACCTTC
cdr3_aa: CAWSVPGGPNYGYTF

d_call: NA
cdr3_length: 17
v_call: TRBV9
j_call: TRBJ2-1
clone_size: NA
cdr3_nt: TGTGCCAGCAGCGTAGCCCCCGCGGCCGTCCTGGACAATGAGCAGTTCTTC
cdr3_aa: CASSVAPAAVLDNEQFF

d_call: NA
cdr3_length: 16
v_call: TRBV11-2
j_call: TRBJ2-3
clone_size: NA
cdr3_nt: TGTGCCAGCAGCCCCCCCGGGGGTTACAAGGCAGATACGCAGTATTTT
cdr3_aa: CASSPPGGYKADTQYF

d_call: TRBD1
cdr3_length: 15
v_call: TRBV19
j_call: TRBJ2-7
clone_size: NA
cdr3_nt: TGTGCCAGTAGTATTGCCGGACAGGAGAACTACGAGCAGTACTTC
cdr3_aa: CASSIAGQENYEQYF

d_call: NA
cdr3_length: 14
v_call: TRBV7-9
j_call: TRBJ1-1
clone_size: NA
cdr3_nt: TGTGCCAGCAGCTTAGGAGGGGGATACACTGAAGCTTTCTTT
cdr3_aa: CASSLGGGYTEAFF

d_call: TRBD1
cdr3_length: 12
v_call: TRBV30
j_call: TRBJ2-7
clone_size: NA
cdr3_nt: TGTGCCTGGACAGGGGGAAGCTACGAGCAGTACTTC
cdr3_aa: CAWTGGSYEQYF

d_call: NA
cdr3_length: 14
v_call: TRBV6-5
j_call: TRBJ2-3
clone_size: few
cdr3_nt: TGTGCCAGCAGCGCCCGGGGGGCCACAGATACGCAGTATTTT
cdr3_aa: CASSARGATDTQYF

d_call: NA
cdr3_length: 15
v_call: TRBV9
j_call: TRBJ2-2
clone_size: NA
cdr3_nt: TGTGCCAGCAGCGGACGACAGGTCTCAACCGGGGAGCTGTTTTTT
cdr3_aa: CASSGRQVSTGELFF

d_call: NA
cdr3_length: 14
v_call: TRBV4-3
j_call: TRBJ1-5
clone_size: NA
cdr3_nt: TGCGCCAGCAGCCAAGATCGAGGGAATCAGCCCCAGCATTTT
cdr3_aa: CASSQDRGNQPQHF

d_call: NA
cdr3_length: 13
v_call: TRBV7-9
j_call: TRBJ2-7
clone_size: NA
cdr3_nt: TGTGCCAGCAGCCACGGGACTCAATACGAGCAGTACTTC
cdr3_aa: CASSHGTQYEQYF

d_call: TRBD2
cdr3_length: 11
v_call: TRBV5-1
j_call: TRBJ2-1
clone_size: NA
cdr3_nt: TGCGCCAGCAGCCTAGCGGGCGAGCAGTTCTTC
cdr3_aa: CASSLAGEQFF

d_call: TRBD1
cdr3_length: 15
v_call: TRBV28
j_call: TRBJ1-1
clone_size: NA
cdr3_nt: TGTGCCAGCAGTCTCCGGGACAGGGGCCCTGCTGAAGCTTTCTTT
cdr3_aa: CASSLRDRGPAEAFF

d_call: TRBD1
cdr3_length: 13
v_call: TRBV28
j_call: TRBJ2-7
clone_size: NA
cdr3_nt: TGTGCCAGCAGCCGAGGACAGGCATACGAGCAGTACTTC
cdr3_aa: CASSRGQAYEQYF

d_call: TRBD1
cdr3_length: 16
v_call: TRBV7-2
j_call: TRBJ1-6
clone_size: NA
cdr3_nt: TGTGCCAGCAGCTCAACGACAGGGGCCGGAAGCTCACCCCTCCACTTT
cdr3_aa: CASSSTTGAGSSPLHF

d_call: NA
cdr3_length: 17
v_call: TRBV4-3
j_call: TRBJ2-3
clone_size: NA
cdr3_nt: TGCGCCAGCAGCCAAGATTGGCAGGGCGAGGAGGGAGATACGCAGTATTTT
cdr3_aa: CASSQDWQGEEGDTQYF

d_call: TRBD2
cdr3_length: 17
v_call: TRBV7-8
j_call: TRBJ2-7
clone_size: NA
cdr3_nt: TGTGCCAGCAGCTTAAACTTTGGGGCTAGCGGTGGCTACGAGCAGTACTTC
cdr3_aa: CASSLNFGASGGYEQYF

d_call: NA
cdr3_length: 17
v_call: TRBV30
j_call: TRBJ2-6
clone_size: NA
cdr3_nt: TGTGCCTGGAGTACAACAGGGCCGCTCTCTGGGGCCAACGTCCTGACTTTC
cdr3_aa: CAWSTTGPLSGANVLTF

d_call: NA
cdr3_length: 13
v_call: TRBV5-1
j_call: TRBJ2-5
clone_size: NA
cdr3_nt: TGCGCCAGCAGCTTGGGCGGCGGGGAGACCCAGTACTTC
cdr3_aa: CASSLGGGETQYF

d_call: NA
cdr3_length: 15
v_call: TRBV15
j_call: TRBJ1-3
clone_size: NA
cdr3_nt: TGTGCCACCAGCAGAGATAGGGGCTCTGGAAACACCATATATTTT
cdr3_aa: CATSRDRGSGNTIYF

d_call: TRBD2
cdr3_length: 13
v_call: TRBV5-6
j_call: TRBJ2-7
clone_size: NA
cdr3_nt: TGTGCCAGCAGCTCGACTAGCTTCTACGAGCAGTACTTC
cdr3_aa: CASSSTSFYEQYF

d_call: NA
cdr3_length: 13
v_call: TRBV6-5
j_call: TRBJ2-1
clone_size: NA
cdr3_nt: TGTGCCAGCAGTTACTCGACGAATAGCTGGCAGTTCTTC
cdr3_aa: CASSYSTNSWQFF

d_call: TRBD1
cdr3_length: 14
v_call: TRBV6-5
j_call: TRBJ1-1
clone_size: few
cdr3_nt: TGTGCCAGTCGGGACAGCTGGACGAACACTGAAGCTTTCTTT
cdr3_aa: CASRDSWTNTEAFF

d_call: NA
cdr3_length: 18
v_call: TRBV4-1
j_call: TRBJ1-4
clone_size: once
cdr3_nt: TGCGCCAGCAGCCAAGATCCCCATGCAGGGCAAGCTAATGAAAAACTGTTTTTT
cdr3_aa: CASSQDPHAGQANEKLFF

d_call: TRBD2
cdr3_length: 15
v_call: TRBV6-5
j_call: TRBJ2-5
clone_size: once
cdr3_nt: TGTGCCAGCCTCCCGGCTAGCGGGAGTGGAGAGACCCAGTACTTC
cdr3_aa: CASLPASGSGETQYF

d_call: TRBD1
cdr3_length: 12
v_call: TRBV6-5
j_call: TRBJ2-7
clone_size: NA
cdr3_nt: TGTGCCAGCGGACAGGGAACCTACGAGCAGTACTTC
cdr3_aa: CASGQGTYEQYF

d_call: TRBD2
cdr3_length: 16
v_call: TRBV2
j_call: TRBJ2-3
clone_size: NA
cdr3_nt: TGTGCCAGCAGTGAAAGGACTAGCGGGTACCGGGATACGCAGTATTTT
cdr3_aa: CASSERTSGYRDTQYF

d_call: NA
cdr3_length: 12
v_call: TRBV19
j_call: TRBJ2-2
clone_size: NA
cdr3_nt: TGTGCCAGTAGTTTAGCAGGCGGGGAGCTGTTTTTT
cdr3_aa: CASSLAGGELFF

d_call: NA
cdr3_length: 15
v_call: TRBV11-3
j_call: TRBJ2-3
clone_size: NA
cdr3_nt: TGTGCCAGCAGCTTAGGGAGGACCCACACAGATACGCAGTATTTT
cdr3_aa: CASSLGRTHTDTQYF

d_call: NA
cdr3_length: 14
v_call: TRBV28
j_call: TRBJ1-2
clone_size: once
cdr3_nt: TGTGCCAGCAGTTCAACAAATGCAAACTATGGCTACACCTTC
cdr3_aa: CASSSTNANYGYTF

d_call: NA
cdr3_length: 14
v_call: TRBV10-3
j_call: TRBJ1-2
clone_size: NA
cdr3_nt: TGTGCCATCAGTGAATATGGACAGAACTATGGCTACACCTTC
cdr3_aa: CAISEYGQNYGYTF

d_call: TRBD1
cdr3_length: 13
v_call: TRBV7-7
j_call: TRBJ2-7
clone_size: NA
cdr3_nt: TGTGCTAGCAGCTCCGGGACAGGGGATGGGCAGTACTTC
cdr3_aa: CASSSGTGDGQYF

d_call: NA
cdr3_length: 13
v_call: TRBV6-5
j_call: TRBJ2-7
clone_size: NA
cdr3_nt: TGTGCCAGCAGTTCCGCGGACTCCTACGAGCAGTACTTC
cdr3_aa: CASSSADSYEQYF

d_call: NA
cdr3_length: 14
v_call: TRBV18
j_call: TRBJ1-5
clone_size: few
cdr3_nt: TGTGCCAGCTCACCTTATTATAGCAATCAGCCCCAGCATTTT
cdr3_aa: CASSPYYSNQPQHF

d_call: NA
cdr3_length: 15
v_call: TRBV4-1
j_call: TRBJ2-1
clone_size: once
cdr3_nt: TGCGCCAGCAGCCAATTCCACGAGACTAGTGCTGAGCAGTTCTTC
cdr3_aa: CASSQFHETSAEQFF

d_call: NA
cdr3_length: 13
v_call: TRBV13
j_call: TRBJ2-7
clone_size: NA
cdr3_nt: TGTGCCAGCAGTCCGTGGAGCTCCTACGAGCAGTACTTC
cdr3_aa: CASSPWSSYEQYF